This TCR beta chain stems from a study of response to subunit inactivated influenza vaccine. Findings and caveats of the study: Authors suggested each seasonal influenza vaccination recruits few new T cells.

V was clipped by 0 bases and J by 5 bases, with 13 bases between them. The CDR3 sequence is 15 residues long. Germline-derived CDR1 and CDR2 are LGHNA and YSLEER. TCRdb passed the RT-PCR reads through MiXCR, listing each CDR3 protein once. The sample has 550,000 to 800,000 distinct CDR3 sequences, approximately 14% seen once. In this sample, this clonotype turned up a few times. Its antigen is not known. The sample was PBMCs from blood, taken around 14 days before vaccination. The chain has TRBV4-3 and TRBJ2-5; unclear D gene. The receptor's source is a man aged 50-60 years who received an inactivated influenza vaccine. In DNA form, the CDR3 reads TGCGCCAGCAGCCAAGAGTCGGTTCTCGGGGAGACCCAGTACTTC. Translated, it gives CASSQESVLGETQYF.